This entry lists 3 T cell receptor beta chains sequenced from one sample in a study of graft-versus-host responses after intestinal transplantation. Lymphocytes (intraepithelial and lamina propria) were released by processing the graft tissue. Using immunoSEQ multiplex PCR, the repertoire was profiled, and TCRdb retains in-frame clones only, with some absent. This sample has over 60,000 clones, with around 90% found just once. Material: ileum tissue, obtained less than 400 days after transplant. These TCRs come from a human patient who received an intestinal transplant, so some T cells may come from the graft donor.

The rearrangement joins TRBV4-1 to TRBJ2-3; TRBD1 matches at 9 bases. The CDR3 extends over 13 amino acids. CDR1 and CDR2 (germline): MGHRA, YSYEKL. V lost 4 bases to trimming and J lost 5 bases; unmatched junction nucleotides: 1. In DNA form, the CDR3 reads TGCGCCAGCAGCCTGGGACAGGGAGATACGCAGTATTTT. This gives the protein CASSLGQGDTQYF.

The chain recombines TRBV5-1 with TRBJ2-1, with TRBD2 matching over 9 bases. The CDR3 extends over 15 amino acids. The junction had 6 bases not matched to a gene; V was cut back by 5 bases and J by 3 bases. Germline values: CDR1 SGHRS, CDR2 YFSETQ. The CDR3 bases are TGCGCCAGCAGGGGACTAGCAGAAATCTACAATGAGCAGTTCTTC. Protein product: CASRGLAEIYNEQFF.

The chain is built from TRBV6-5 and TRBJ1-2, with D possibly matching TRBD1 (6 bases). CDR3 size: 11 residues. The germline CDR1 and CDR2 sequences are MNHEY and SVGAGI. The V and J ends lost 6 bases and 8 bases respectively, with 10 bases between them. Here the CDR3 DNA reads TGTGCCAGCAGGAGGGGGGACGGCTACACCTTC. Its translation is CASRRGDGYTF.